The present TCR beta chain was sequenced within a study of vaccination and CD4 T cells after COVID-19. Looking at the study overall: Researchers treated cells with overlapping spike peptides taken from SARS-CoV-2, HCoV-NL63, HCoV-OC43 and HCoV-229E. The study's findings and limits: Convalescent patients gained a median about 90% of their reactive clones only post-vaccination.

On this clonotype: Its antigen remains unidentified.

CD4+ T cells that had been cultured provided DNA sequenced with the Oncomine TCR Beta short-read assay. Genomic DNA was drawn out of CD4+ T cells grown in culture. TCRdb processed the PCR reads anew with MiXCR; each CDR3 protein has one entry. The sample lists roughly 7,400 distinct CDR3 sequences, roughly 36% occurring once. Treatment in this sample: roughly 11-day PBMC culture with coronavirus spike peptide pools or control peptides (ViraFEST assay). Harvesting of the unexposed donor's CD4+ T cells predated the COVID-19 pandemic (2011-2018). Wells contained 1.5 million to 2.5 million PBMCs each, and these were cultured with roughly 10 IU/ml IL-2 and about 11 ug/ml peptide pools. The CDR3 extends over 14 amino acids. With 6 bases removed from V and 1 base from J, the gap between germline ends came to 12 bases.

The sequenced material came from CD4+ T cells from blood, cultured in vitro. J is TRBJ1-1 and V is TRBV12-3 or TRBV12-4, with D unresolved. The TCR comes from a human donor in good health. CDR3 sequence reads: CASSPIIGNTEAFF. The CDR3, as DNA: TGTGCCAGCAGCCCAATCATTGGGAACACTGAAGCTTTCTTT.